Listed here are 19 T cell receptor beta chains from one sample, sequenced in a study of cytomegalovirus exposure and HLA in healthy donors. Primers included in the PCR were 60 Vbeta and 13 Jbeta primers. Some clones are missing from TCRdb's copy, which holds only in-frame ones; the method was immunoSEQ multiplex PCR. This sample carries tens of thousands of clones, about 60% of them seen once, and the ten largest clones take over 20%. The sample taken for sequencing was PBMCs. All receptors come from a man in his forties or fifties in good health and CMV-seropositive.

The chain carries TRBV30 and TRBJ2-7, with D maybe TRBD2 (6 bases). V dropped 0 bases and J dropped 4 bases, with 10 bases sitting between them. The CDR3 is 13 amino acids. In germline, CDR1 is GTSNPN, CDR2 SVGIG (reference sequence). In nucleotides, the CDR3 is TGTGCCTGGAGTGTATGGGCGGGGTACGAGCAGTACTTC. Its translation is CAWSVWAGYEQYF.

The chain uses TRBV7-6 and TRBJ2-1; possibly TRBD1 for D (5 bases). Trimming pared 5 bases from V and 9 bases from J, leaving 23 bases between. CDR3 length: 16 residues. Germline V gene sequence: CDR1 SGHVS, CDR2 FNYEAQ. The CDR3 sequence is CASSLSEVWGVGEQFF. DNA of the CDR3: TGTGCCAGCAGCCTCAGTGAGGTCTGGGGCGTTGGTGAGCAGTTCTTC.

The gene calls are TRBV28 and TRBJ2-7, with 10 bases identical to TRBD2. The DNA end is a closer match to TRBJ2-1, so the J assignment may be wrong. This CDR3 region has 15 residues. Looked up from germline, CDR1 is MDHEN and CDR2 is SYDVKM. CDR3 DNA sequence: TGTGCCAGCAGTTTATCAGCGGGGGGGAACAATGAGCAGTTCTTC. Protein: CASSLSAGGNNEQFF.

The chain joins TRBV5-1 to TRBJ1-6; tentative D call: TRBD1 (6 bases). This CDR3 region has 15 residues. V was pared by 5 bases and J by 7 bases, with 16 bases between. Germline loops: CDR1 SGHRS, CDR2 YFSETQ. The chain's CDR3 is CASRSRTAWNSPLHF. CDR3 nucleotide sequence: TGCGCCAGCAGGTCCCGGACAGCGTGGAATTCACCCCTCCACTTT.

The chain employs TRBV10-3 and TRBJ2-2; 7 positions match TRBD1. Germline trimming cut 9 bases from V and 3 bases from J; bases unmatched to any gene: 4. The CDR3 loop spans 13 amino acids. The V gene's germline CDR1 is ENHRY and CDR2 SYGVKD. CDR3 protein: CAIGQDHTGELFF. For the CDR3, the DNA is TGTGCCATTGGACAGGACCACACCGGGGAGCTGTTTTTT.

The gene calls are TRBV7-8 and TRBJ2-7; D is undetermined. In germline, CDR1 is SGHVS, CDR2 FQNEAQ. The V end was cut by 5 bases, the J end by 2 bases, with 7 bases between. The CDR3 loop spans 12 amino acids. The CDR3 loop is CASSHRTYEQYF. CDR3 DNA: TGTGCCAGCAGCCATAGAACCTACGAGCAGTACTTC.

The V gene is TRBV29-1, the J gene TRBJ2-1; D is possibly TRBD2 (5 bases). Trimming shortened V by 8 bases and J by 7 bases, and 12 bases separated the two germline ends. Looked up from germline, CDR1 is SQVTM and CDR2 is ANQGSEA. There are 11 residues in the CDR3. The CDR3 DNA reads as TGCAGCACTGCTCGAGGGAATGAGCAGTTCTTC. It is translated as CSTARGNEQFF.

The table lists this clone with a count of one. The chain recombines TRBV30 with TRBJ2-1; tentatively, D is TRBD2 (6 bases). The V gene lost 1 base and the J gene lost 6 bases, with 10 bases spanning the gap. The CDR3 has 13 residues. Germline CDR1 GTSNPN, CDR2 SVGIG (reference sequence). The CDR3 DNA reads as TGTGCCTGGAGTGAGGGACTCCTCAATGAGCAGTTCTTC. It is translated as CAWSEGLLNEQFF.

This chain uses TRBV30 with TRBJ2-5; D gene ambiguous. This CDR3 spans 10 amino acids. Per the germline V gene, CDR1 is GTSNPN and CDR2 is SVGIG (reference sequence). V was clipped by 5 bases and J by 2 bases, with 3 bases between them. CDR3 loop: CAWSQETQYF. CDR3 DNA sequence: TGTGCCTGGTCGCAAGAGACCCAGTACTTC.

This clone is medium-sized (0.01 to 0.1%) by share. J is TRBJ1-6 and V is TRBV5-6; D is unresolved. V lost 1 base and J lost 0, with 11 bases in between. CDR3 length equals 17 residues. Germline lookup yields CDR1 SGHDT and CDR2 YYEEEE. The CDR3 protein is CASSLSGGLSYNSPLHF. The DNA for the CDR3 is TGTGCCAGCAGCTTGTCTGGTGGACTCTCCTATAATTCACCCCTCCACTTT.

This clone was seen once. DNA of the CDR3: TGCGCCAGCAGCGTATCCACAGGAAGCTCCTACGAGCAGTACTTC. This translates into CASSVSTGSSYEQYF. This rearrangement joins TRBV5-1 to TRBJ2-7, with a possible D match to TRBD1 (5 bases). CDR3 length equals 15 residues. CDR1 is SGHRS and CDR2 is YFSETQ in the germline V gene. The V and J ends lost 4 bases and 0 bases respectively, with 14 bases between them.

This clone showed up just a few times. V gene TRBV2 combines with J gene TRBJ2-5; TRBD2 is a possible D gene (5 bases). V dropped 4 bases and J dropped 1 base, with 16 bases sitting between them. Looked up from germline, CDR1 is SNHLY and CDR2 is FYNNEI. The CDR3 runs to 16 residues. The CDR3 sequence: CASSGPLTSGQETQYF. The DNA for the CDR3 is TGTGCCAGCAGTGGCCCCTTAACTAGTGGCCAAGAGACCCAGTACTTC.

CDR3 nucleotide sequence: TGCGCCAGTACTGACTCTAACTATGGCTACACCTTC. It codes for CASTDSNYGYTF. The gene calls are TRBV5-1 and TRBJ1-2; D uncertain. The germline V gene encodes CDR1 SGHRS and CDR2 YFSETQ. The CDR3 contains 12 residues. The ends were cut back, 8 bases at V and 0 bases at J, with 8 bases in the middle.

In nucleotides, the CDR3 is TGTGCCAGCAGTGTCCCACTAGCGTACGAGCAGTACTTC. It specifies CASSVPLAYEQYF. The rearrangement joins TRBV2 to TRBJ2-7; 7 bases map to TRBD2. The V segment lost 4 bases and the J segment 4 bases; nucleotides outside the gene matches: 4. Germline V CDR1 and CDR2: SNHLY, FYNNEI. The CDR3 spans 13 residues.

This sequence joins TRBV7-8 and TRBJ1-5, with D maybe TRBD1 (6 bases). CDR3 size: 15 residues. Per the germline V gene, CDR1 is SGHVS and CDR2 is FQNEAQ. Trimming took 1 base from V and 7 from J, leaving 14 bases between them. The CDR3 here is CASSLVGGRDQPQHF. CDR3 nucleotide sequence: TGTGCCAGCAGCTTAGTAGGGGGAAGGGACCAGCCCCAGCATTTT.

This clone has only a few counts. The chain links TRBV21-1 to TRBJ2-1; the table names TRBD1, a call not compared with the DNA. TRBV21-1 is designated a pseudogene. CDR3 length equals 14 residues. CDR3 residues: CASSDRGGYNEQFF. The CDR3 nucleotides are TGTGCCAGCAGTGACAGGGGGGGCTACAATGAGCAGTTCTTC.

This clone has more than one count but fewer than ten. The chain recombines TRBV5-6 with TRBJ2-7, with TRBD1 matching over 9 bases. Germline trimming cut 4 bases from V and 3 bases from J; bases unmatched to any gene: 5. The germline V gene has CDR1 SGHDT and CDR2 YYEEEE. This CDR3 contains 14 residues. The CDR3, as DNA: TGTGCCAGCAGCGCGGGACAGGGCCGCTACGAGCAGTACTTC. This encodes CASSAGQGRYEQYF.

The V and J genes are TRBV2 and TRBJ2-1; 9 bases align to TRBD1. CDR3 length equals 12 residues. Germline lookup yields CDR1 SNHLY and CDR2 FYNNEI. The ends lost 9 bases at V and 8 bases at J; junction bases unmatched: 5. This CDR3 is CARRQGGDEQFF. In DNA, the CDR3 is TGTGCCAGAAGACAGGGGGGCGATGAGCAGTTCTTC.

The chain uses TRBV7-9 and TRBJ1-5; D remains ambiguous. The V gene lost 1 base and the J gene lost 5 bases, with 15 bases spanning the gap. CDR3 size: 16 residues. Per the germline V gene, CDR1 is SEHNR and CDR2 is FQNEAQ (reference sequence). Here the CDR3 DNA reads TGTGCCAGCAGCTTAGGGGGTCGGGGTGGAGATCAGCCCCAGCATTTT. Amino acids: CASSLGGRGGDQPQHF.